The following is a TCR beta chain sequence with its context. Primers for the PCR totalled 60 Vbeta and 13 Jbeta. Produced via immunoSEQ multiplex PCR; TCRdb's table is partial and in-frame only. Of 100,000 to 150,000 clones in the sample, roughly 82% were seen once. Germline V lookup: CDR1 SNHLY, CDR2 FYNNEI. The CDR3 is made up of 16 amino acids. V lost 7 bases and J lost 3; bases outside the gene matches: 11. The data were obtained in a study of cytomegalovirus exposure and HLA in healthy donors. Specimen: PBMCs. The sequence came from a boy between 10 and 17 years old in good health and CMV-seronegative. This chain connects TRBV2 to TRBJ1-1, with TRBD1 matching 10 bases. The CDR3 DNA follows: TGTGCCAGCACCGGGACAGGGGACCACGCGGACACTGAAGCTTTCTTT. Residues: CASTGTGDHADTEAFF. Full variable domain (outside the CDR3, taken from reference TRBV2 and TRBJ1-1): EPEVTQTPSHQVTQMGQEVILRCVPISNHLYFYWYRQILGQKVEFLVSFYNNEISEKSEIFDDQFSVERPDGSNFTLKIRSTKLEDSAMYFCASTGTGDHADTEAFFGQGTRLTVV.